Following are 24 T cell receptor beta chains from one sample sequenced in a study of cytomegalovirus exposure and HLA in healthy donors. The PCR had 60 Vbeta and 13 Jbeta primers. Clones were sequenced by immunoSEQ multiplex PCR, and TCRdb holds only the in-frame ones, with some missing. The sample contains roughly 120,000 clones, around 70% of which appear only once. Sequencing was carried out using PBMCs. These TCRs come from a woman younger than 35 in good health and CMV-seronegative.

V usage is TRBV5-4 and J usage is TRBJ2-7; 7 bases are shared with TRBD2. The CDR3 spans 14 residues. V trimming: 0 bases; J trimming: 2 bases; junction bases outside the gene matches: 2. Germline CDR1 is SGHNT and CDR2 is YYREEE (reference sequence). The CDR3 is CASSLAAGTYEQYF. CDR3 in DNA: TGTGCCAGCAGCTTGGCAGCGGGGACCTACGAGCAGTACTTC.

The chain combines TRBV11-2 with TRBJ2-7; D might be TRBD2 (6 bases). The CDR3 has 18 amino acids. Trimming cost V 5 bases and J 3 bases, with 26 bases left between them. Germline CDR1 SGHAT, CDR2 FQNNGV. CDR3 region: CASSPASRQVGSGYEQYF. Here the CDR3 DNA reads TGTGCCAGCAGCCCAGCGTCCCGCCAAGTAGGTAGCGGCTACGAGCAGTACTTC.

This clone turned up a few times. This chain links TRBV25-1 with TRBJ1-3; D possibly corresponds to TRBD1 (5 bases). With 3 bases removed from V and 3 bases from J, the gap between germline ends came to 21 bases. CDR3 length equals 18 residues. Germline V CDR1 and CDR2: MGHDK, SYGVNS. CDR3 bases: TGTGCCAGCAGTGAGACCCCCCCCACAGGTGGGGTTGGAAACACCATATATTTT. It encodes CASSETPPTGGVGNTIYF.

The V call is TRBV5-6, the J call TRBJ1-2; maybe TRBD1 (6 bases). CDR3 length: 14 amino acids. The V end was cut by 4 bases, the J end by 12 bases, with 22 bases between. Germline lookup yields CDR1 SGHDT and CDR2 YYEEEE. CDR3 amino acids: CASSPDRTRAVHTF. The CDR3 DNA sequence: TGTGCCAGCAGCCCCGACAGGACTAGGGCAGTCCACACCTTC.

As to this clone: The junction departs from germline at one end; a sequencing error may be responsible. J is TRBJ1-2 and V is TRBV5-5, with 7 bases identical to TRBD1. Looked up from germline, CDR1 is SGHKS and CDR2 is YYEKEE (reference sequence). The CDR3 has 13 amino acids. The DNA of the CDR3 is TGTGCCAGCACCTCGCGACAGGGATTACCAACATCCTTC. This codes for CASTSRQGLPTSF.

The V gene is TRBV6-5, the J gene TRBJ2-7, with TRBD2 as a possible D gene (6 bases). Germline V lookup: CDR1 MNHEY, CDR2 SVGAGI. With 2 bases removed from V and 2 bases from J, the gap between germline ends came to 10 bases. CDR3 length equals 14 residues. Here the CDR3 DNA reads TGTGCCAGCAGTTACGGGGGGTTACCCTACGAGCAGTACTTC. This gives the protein CASSYGGLPYEQYF.

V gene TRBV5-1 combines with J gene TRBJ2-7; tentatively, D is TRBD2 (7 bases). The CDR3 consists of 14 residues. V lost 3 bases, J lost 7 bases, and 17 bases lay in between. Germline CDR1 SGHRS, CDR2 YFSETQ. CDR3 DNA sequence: TGCGCCAGCAGCTCACAGGGCCCGGGAGGTGAGCAGTACTTC. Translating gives CASSSQGPGGEQYF.

The CDR3 loop is CATSLSGQVVYTF. The CDR3 DNA reads TGTGCCACCAGTCTCTCGGGACAGGTTGTTTACACCTTC. The V call is TRBV15, the J call TRBJ1-2; 8 bases fit TRBD1. Trimming cost V 6 bases and J 11 bases; bases outside gene matches: 11. The CDR3 contains 13 residues. From germline, CDR1 is LNHNV and CDR2 YYDKDF (reference sequence).

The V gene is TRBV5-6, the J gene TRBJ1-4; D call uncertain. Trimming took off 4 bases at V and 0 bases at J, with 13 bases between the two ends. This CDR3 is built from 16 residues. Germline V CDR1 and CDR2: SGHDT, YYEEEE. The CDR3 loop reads CASSALQQSTNEKLFF. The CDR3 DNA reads TGTGCCAGCAGCGCGTTACAGCAGTCAACTAATGAAAAACTGTTTTTT.

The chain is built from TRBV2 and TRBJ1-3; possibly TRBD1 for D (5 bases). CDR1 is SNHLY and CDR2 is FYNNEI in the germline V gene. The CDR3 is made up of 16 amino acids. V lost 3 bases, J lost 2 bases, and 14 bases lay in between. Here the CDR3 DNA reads TGTGCCAGCAGTGACCTGTGGGGCACCCCTGGAAACACCATATATTTT. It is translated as CASSDLWGTPGNTIYF.

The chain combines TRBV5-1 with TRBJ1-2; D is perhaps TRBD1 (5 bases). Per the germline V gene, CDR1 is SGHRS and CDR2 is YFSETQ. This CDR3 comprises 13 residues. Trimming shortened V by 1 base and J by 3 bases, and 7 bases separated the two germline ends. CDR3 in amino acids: CASSLLGDYGYTF. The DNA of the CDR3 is TGCGCCAGCAGCTTGCTAGGGGACTATGGCTACACCTTC.

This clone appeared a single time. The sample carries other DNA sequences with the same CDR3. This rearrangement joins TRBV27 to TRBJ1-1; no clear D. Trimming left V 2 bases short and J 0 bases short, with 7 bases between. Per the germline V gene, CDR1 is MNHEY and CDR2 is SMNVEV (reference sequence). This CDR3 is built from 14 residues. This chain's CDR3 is CASSLAGVNTEAFF. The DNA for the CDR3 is TGTGCCAGCAGTTTAGCCGGGGTGAACACTGAAGCTTTCTTT.

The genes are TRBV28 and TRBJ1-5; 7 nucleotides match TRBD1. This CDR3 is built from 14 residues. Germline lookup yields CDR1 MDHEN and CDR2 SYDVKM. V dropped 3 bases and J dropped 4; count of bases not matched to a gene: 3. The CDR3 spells CASSFRDRNQPQHF. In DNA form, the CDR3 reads TGTGCCAGCAGTTTCCGGGACAGAAATCAGCCCCAGCATTTT.

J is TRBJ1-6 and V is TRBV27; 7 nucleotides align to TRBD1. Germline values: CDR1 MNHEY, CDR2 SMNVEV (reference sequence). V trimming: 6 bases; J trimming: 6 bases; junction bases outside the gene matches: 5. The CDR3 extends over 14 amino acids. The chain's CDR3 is CASSPKGANSPLHF. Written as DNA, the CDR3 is TGTGCCAGCAGCCCTAAGGGGGCTAATTCACCCCTCCACTTT.

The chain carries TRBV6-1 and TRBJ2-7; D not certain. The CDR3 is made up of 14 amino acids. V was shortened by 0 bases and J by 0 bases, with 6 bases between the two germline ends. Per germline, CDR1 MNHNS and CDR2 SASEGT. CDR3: CASSEAGFSYEQYF. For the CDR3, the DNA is TGTGCCAGCAGTGAAGCCGGGTTCTCCTACGAGCAGTACTTC.

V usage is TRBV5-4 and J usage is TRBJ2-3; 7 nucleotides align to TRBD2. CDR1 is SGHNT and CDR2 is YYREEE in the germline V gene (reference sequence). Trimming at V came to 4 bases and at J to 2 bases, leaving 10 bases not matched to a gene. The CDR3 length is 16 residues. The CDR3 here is CASSLGLAAHTDTQYF. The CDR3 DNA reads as TGTGCCAGCAGCCTGGGGCTAGCGGCCCACACAGATACGCAGTATTTT.

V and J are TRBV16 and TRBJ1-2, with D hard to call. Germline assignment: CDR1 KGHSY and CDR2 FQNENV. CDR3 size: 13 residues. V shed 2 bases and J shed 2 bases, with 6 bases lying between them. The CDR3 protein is CASSQTRNYGYTF. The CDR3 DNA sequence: TGTGCCAGCAGCCAAACGCGGAACTATGGCTACACCTTC.

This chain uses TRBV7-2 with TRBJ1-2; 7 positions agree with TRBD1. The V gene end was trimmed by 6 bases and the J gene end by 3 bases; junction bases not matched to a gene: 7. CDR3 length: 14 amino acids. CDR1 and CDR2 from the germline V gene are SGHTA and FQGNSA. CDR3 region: CASSRQGGDYGYTF. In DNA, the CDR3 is TGTGCCAGCAGTCGACAGGGTGGGGACTATGGCTACACCTTC.

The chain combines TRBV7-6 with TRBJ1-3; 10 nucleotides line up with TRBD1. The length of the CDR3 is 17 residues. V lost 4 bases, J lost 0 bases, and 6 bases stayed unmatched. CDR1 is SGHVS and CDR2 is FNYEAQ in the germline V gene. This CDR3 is CASSSGQGIHSGNTIYF. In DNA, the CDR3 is TGTGCCAGCAGCTCGGGACAGGGGATCCACTCTGGAAACACCATATATTTT. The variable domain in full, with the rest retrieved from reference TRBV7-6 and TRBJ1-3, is GAGVSQSPRYKVTKRGQDVALRCDPISGHVSLYWYRQALGQGPEFLTYFNYEAQQDKSGLPNDRFSAERPEGSISTLTIQRTEQRDSAMYRCASSSGQGIHSGNTIYFGEGSWLTVV.

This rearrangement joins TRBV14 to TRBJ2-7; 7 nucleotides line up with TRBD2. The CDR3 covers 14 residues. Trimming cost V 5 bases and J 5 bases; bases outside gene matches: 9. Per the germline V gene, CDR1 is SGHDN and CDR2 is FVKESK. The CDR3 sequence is CASSYRDYRDEQYF. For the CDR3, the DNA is TGTGCCAGCAGCTACCGGGACTATCGGGACGAGCAGTACTTC. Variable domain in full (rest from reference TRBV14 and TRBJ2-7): EAGVTQFPSHSVIEKGQTVTLRCDPISGHDNLYWYRRVMGKEIKFLLHFVKESKQDESGMPNNRFLAERTGGTYSTLKVQPAELEDSGVYFCASSYRDYRDEQYFGPGTRLTVT.

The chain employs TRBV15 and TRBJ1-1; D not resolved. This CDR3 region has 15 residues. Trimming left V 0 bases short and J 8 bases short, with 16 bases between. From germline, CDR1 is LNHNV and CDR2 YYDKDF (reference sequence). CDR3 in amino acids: CATSRDPFNEPEAFF. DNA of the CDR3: TGTGCCACCAGCAGAGATCCCTTTAATGAGCCCGAAGCTTTCTTT.

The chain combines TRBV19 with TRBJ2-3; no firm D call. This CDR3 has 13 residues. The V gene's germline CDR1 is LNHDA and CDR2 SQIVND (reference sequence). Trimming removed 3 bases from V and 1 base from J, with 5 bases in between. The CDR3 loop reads CASSIYGTDTQYF. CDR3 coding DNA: TGTGCCAGTAGTATTTATGGCACAGATACGCAGTATTTT.

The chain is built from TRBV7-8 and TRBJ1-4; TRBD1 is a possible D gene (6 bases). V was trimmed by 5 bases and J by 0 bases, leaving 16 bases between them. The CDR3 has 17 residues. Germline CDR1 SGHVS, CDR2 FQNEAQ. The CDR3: CASSATGGTATNEKLFF. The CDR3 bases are TGTGCCAGCAGCGCGACAGGAGGAACGGCAACTAATGAAAAACTGTTTTTT.

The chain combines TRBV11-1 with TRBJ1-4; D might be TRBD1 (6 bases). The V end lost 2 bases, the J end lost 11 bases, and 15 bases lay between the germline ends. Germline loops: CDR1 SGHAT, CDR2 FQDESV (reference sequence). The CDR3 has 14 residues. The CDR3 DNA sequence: TGTGCCAGCAGCTTAAGGACAGTTGGTTCGAAACTGTTTTTT. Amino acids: CASSLRTVGSKLFF.